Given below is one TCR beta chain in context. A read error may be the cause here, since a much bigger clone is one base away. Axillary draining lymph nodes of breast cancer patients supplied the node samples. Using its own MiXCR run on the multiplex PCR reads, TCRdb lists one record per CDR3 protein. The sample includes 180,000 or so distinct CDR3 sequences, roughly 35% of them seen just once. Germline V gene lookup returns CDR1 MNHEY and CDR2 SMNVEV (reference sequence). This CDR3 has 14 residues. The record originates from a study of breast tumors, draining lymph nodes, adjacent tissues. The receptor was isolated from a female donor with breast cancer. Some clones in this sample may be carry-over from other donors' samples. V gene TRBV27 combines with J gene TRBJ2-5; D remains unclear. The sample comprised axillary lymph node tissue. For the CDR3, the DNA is TGTGCCAGCAGTCTATCAATCACGAGGGAGACCCAGTACTTC. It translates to CASSLSITRETQYF.